This record covers a single TCR beta chain. Its antigen remains unidentified. From each donor, a 2.5 ml peripheral blood sample was drawn into PAXgene tubes and stored at -80 degrees C. Without any T cell sorting, total RNA was extracted from whole blood using the PAXgene blood miRNA kit on an automated QIAcube. Deep TCRalpha and TCRbeta repertoire profiling with unique molecular barcoding was performed on peripheral blood of monozygotic twin pairs concordant or discordant for inflammatory bowel disease. Smoking habits were recorded for all twin pairs, with individuals classified as current, former or never smokers. This specimen belongs to a study of monozygotic twins with inflammatory bowel disease (dated by TCRdb to about 2019). Regarding the research as a whole: The complete study included about 30 monozygotic twin pairs: 19 IBD-discordant Danish pairs and nine German pairs, of which four were IBD-concordant and five were IBD-discordant. Each individual had, on average, about 151 000 unique TCRalpha sequences and 181 000 unique TCRbeta sequences available for analysis. Disease-associated traits were sought mainly through comparisons between IBD patients and their genetically identical healthy co-twins within discordant pairs. Beyond this particular receptor, the publication reports: Different T cell subtypes could not be distinguished in the analysis. Compared with healthy twins, IBD patients had fewer clonotypes in common with other individuals, a difference most pronounced in patients showing signs of disease activity. TCRbeta repertoire diversity, by inverse Simpson index, was decreased in IBD patients compared with their healthy co-twins. Concordant and discordant twins showed no difference in repertoire similarity, possibly because of limited statistical power. Because patients received different immunosuppressive treatments, the repertoires may have picked up extra background noise and variability between individuals. The results gave no support for a single strong signal or clonotype linked to IBD.

The method behind the library was 5' RACE. Each TCR library was prepared from about 3.5 ug of total RNA. For each sample, cDNA synthesis with SMARTScribe reverse transcriptase was split into eight separate reactions. During cDNA synthesis, unique molecular identifiers containing a 6-nucleotide sample barcode were introduced by template switching. Amplification of TCRalpha and TCRbeta cDNA involved two nested PCRs of around 16 and 10 cycles, and each PCR was followed by bead purification. Before amplification, the cDNA was treated with uracil DNA-glycosylase and purified using the QIAquick PCR purification kit. The second PCR added Illumina TruSeq-compatible adapters along with sample-specific barcodes. TapeStation and Qubit were used to check library quality and concentration, and 4 to 6.5 ng of each library went into the pool. Sequencing of pooled libraries was carried out on an Illumina HiSeq2500 single-index Rapid Run using 2 x 100 bp reads and custom sequencing primers. The authors processed their data as follows. PCR and sequencing errors were corrected by UMI-based consensus assembly using MiGEC version 1.2.6. MiXCR version 2.1.1 was used to carry out V(D)J alignment, clonotype assembly and CDR3 extraction. To normalise gene usage, clonotype sharing and MAIT/NKT TCR abundance, the top 1000, 10 000 and 20 000 clonotypes in each sample were analysed. After downsampling to 27 000 UMIs, diversity was calculated as the inverse Simpson index using the vegan R package. Paired Mann-Whitney U tests were applied to discordant twin pairs, and Benjamini-Hochberg correction was used for multiple testing. TCRdb reprocessed the reads and lists each CDR3 protein sequence as a single entry, with no DNA. TCRdb, rather than the study authors, made the V and J calls. The sample's table lists a count of about 160,000 distinct CDR3 sequences. Roughly 2.6% of the sample belongs to the ten largest clones.

From the cysteine through the phenylalanine, the CDR3 covers 15 amino acids. There is no recorded DNA. According to the germline V gene, CDR1 reads SGHRS and CDR2 reads YFSETQ. Input material: blood. The receptor chain draws on TRBV5-1 and TRBJ2-7. This receptor was identified in a human donor with ulcerative colitis or Crohn's disease, or a healthy co-twin of an affected twin (not recorded which). CDR3 loop: CASSLDGTVFDEQYF.